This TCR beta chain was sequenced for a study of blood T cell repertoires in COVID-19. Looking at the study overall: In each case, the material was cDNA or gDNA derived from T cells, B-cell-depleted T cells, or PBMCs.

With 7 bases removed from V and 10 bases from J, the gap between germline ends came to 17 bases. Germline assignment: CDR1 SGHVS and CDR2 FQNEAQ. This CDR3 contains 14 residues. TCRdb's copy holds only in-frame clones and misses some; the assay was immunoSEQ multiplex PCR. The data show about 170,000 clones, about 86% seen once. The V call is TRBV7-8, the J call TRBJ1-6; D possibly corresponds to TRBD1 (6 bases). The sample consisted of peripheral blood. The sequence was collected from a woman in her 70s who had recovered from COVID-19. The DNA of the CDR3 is TGTGCCAGCATGAGGGGGGGCGAGCGCTCACCCCTCCACTTT. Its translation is CASMRGGERSPLHF.